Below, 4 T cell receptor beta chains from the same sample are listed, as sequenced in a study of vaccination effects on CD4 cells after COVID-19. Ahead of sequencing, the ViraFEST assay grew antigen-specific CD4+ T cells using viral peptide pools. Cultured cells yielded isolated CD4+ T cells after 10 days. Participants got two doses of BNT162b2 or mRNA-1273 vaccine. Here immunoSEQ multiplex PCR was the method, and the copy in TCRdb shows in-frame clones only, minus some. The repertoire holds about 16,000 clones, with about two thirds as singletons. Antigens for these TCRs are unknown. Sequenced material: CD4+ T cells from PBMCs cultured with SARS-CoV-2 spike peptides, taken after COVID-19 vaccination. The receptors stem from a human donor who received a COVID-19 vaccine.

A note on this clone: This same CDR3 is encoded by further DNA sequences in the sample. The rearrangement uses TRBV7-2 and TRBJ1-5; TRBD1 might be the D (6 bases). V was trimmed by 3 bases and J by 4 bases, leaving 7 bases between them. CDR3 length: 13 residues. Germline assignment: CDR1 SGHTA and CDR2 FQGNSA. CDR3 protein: CASSLRGNQPQHF. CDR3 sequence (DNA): TGTGCCAGCAGCTTGAGGGGGAATCAGCCCCAGCATTTT.

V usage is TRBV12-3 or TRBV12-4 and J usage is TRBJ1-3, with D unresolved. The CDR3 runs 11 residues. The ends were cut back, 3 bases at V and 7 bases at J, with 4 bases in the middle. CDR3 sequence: CASSFPNTIYF. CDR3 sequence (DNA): TGTGCCAGCAGTTTTCCGAACACCATATATTTT.

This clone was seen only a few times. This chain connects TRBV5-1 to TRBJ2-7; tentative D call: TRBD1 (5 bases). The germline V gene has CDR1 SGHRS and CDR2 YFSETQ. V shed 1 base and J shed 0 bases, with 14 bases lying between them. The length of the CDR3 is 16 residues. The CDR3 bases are TGCGCCAGCAGCTTGTCGCCGCAGGGCGTCTCCTACGAGCAGTACTTC. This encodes CASSLSPQGVSYEQYF.

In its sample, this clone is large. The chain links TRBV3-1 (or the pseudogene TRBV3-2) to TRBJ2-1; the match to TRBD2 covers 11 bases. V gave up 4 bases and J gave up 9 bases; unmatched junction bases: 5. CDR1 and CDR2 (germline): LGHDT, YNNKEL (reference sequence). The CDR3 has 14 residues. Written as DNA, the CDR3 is TGTGCCAGCAGCCGGACTAGCGGGTCCTTTGAGCAGTTCTTC. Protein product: CASSRTSGSFEQFF.